The rows below give T cell receptor beta chains drawn from one sample of a study of CD8+ T cells in alopecia areata. The protocol was immunoSEQ multiplex PCR, while the TCRdb copy is restricted to in-frame clones and leaves out a portion. The sample has 150,000 to 200,000 clones, 55% seen once; the top ten hold 4% to 5.5%. Sequencing input: CD4+ T cells sorted from blood. These receptor sequences come from a human donor in good health. Each CDR3 is given with its conserved first and last residue. The D gene is left open where the match is weak. The size of a clone is reported for some rows only, either as once, few or many, or as a class for expanded clones.

V gene	J gene	clone size	D gene	CDR3 DNA	CDR3 protein
TRBV18	TRBJ1-2	NA	NA	TGTGCCAGCTCACCAAAACAGAGCTATGGCTACACCTTC	CASSPKQSYGYTF
TRBV30	TRBJ1-2	NA	NA	TGTGCCTGGAGTATGGGGGCCCCACTGGATGGCTACACCTTC	CAWSMGAPLDGYTF
TRBV18	TRBJ2-1	NA	TRBD2	TGTGCCAGCTCACCAAAGCGGGAGGCAGCGGAGCAGTTCTTC	CASSPKREAAEQFF
TRBV5-1	TRBJ2-1	NA	NA	TGCGCCAGCGGAGCCCGACCGGCAGACAATGAGCAGTTCTTC	CASGARPADNEQFF
TRBV19	TRBJ1-1	NA	NA	TGTGCCAGTAGTATTGGCAGGGTGAACACTGAAGCTTTCTTT	CASSIGRVNTEAFF
TRBV7-9	TRBJ2-2	NA	TRBD2	TGTGCCAGCAGCTTTTTTCCTAGCGGGAGATCCCCGAACACCGGGGAGCTGTTTTTT	CASSFFPSGRSPNTGELFF
TRBV2	TRBJ2-3	NA	TRBD2	TGTGCCAGTGAGGCGGGACTAGCGGGGACAGATACGCAGTATTTT	CASEAGLAGTDTQYF
TRBV2	TRBJ2-3	NA	NA	TGTGCCAAAAGGTCTAGCGGCACAGATACGCAGTATTTT	CAKRSSGTDTQYF
TRBV7-9	TRBJ2-5	few	NA	TGTGCCAGCAGCTCGGGGGACAGCCAAGAGACCCAGTACTTC	CASSSGDSQETQYF
TRBV18	TRBJ1-2	once	NA	TGTGCCAGCTCACGGTCCGGGACGACGCGGGACTATGGCTACACCTTC	CASSRSGTTRDYGYTF
TRBV7-9	TRBJ1-1	NA	NA	TGTGCCAGCAGCACCCGGGGGGGAAGGACTGAAGCTTTCTTT	CASSTRGGRTEAFF
TRBV7-9	TRBJ2-7	NA	TRBD2	TGTGCCAGCAGCTTTATGACTAGCGGGACGAACGAGCAGTACTTC	CASSFMTSGTNEQYF
TRBV25-1	TRBJ2-7	few	NA	TGTGCCAGCAGTGAACGGGCGATGGAGCAGTACTTC	CASSERAMEQYF
TRBV11-2	TRBJ2-7	NA	TRBD1	TGTGCCAGCAGCCCAGGACAGGGTGGGACCTACGAGCAGTACTTC	CASSPGQGGTYEQYF
TRBV4-1	TRBJ1-1	NA	NA	TGCGCCAGCAGCCTACGACTGGGCCCTGACACTGAAGCTTTCTTT	CASSLRLGPDTEAFF
TRBV2	TRBJ1-2	NA	NA	TGTGCCAGCAGTAAGGGCCAGGGTAGGGGATATGGCTACACCTTC	CASSKGQGRGYGYTF
TRBV30	TRBJ1-2	few	NA	TGTGCCTGGACTATGGGGGCCTTCGGCTACACCTTC	CAWTMGAFGYTF
TRBV5-5	TRBJ2-5	NA	TRBD1	TGTGCCAGCAGCCCGTCCGACAGGGGGGGGGTTTACCAAGAGACCCAGTACTTC	CASSPSDRGGVYQETQYF
TRBV5-1	TRBJ2-1	few	NA	TGCGCCAGCAGCGCCTTACTTGGGAATGAGCAGTTCTTC	CASSALLGNEQFF
TRBV11-2	TRBJ2-1	once	TRBD1	TGTGCCAGCAGCTCGGAGTCCGGGACAGGGGGTAGCGCGTACAATGAGCAGTTCTTC	CASSSESGTGGSAYNEQFF
TRBV30	TRBJ2-1	NA	NA	TGTGCCTGGAGTAGACCAGCGGATTCGCAGTCTCCGTTCTTC	CAWSRPADSQSPFF
TRBV5-1	TRBJ2-1	NA	NA	TGCGCCAGCAGCTTGGCGGGGCAAAATGAGCAGTTCTTC	CASSLAGQNEQFF
TRBV6-5	TRBJ1-4	NA	TRBD1	TGTGCCAGCCGAGACAGGGCGAGGGAAAAACTGTTTTTT	CASRDRAREKLFF
TRBV6-5	TRBJ2-7	NA	NA	TGTGCCAGCAGTCCCGGGTTGGAGGCCGAGCAGTACTTC	CASSPGLEAEQYF
TRBV10-2	TRBJ1-1	few	NA	TGCGCCAGCACCGGGGAGGGTCCCGAGGCTTTCTTT	CASTGEGPEAFF
TRBV2	TRBJ1-2	NA	NA	TGTGCCAGCAGGGGAGGACAGAACTATGGCTACACCTTC	CASRGGQNYGYTF
TRBV5-1	TRBJ2-1	few	NA	TGCGCCAGCAGCTTGGTTCCGCGGGACCCCTCCTACAATGAGCAGTTCTTC	CASSLVPRDPSYNEQFF
TRBV23-1	TRBJ2-1	NA	NA	NA	CASTTEGASTMSSSSGQGKVFF
TRBV29-1	TRBJ1-2	NA	TRBD1	TGCAGCTCCGGGGACAGCTATGGCTACACCTTC	CSSGDSYGYTF
TRBV27	TRBJ2-1	few	NA	TGTGCCAGCAGTGATCGTGGAAGAGGCAATGAGCAGTTCTTC	CASSDRGRGNEQFF
TRBV29-1	TRBJ1-2	NA	TRBD1	TGCAGCGGGGGACAGCCTCTTGACTATGGCTACACCTTC	CSGGQPLDYGYTF
TRBV25-1	TRBJ2-7	few	NA	TGTGCCAGCAGTGAGGTGGTAAAGGGATCCTACGAGCAGTACTTC	CASSEVVKGSYEQYF
TRBV29-1	TRBJ2-7	NA	TRBD1	TGCAGCGTTGAAGATCGGCAGGGGGACTCCTACGAGCAGTACTTC	CSVEDRQGDSYEQYF
TRBV6-6	TRBJ1-2	NA	NA	TGTGCCACTGCGGCGGGGGCCGTTGGCTATGGCTACACCTTC	CATAAGAVGYGYTF
TRBV5-1	TRBJ2-1	NA	NA	TGCGCCAGCAGCACAGCGGTCGGCGAGCAGTTCTTC	CASSTAVGEQFF
TRBV29-1	TRBJ2-1	NA	NA	TGCAGCGGAAGGACCGACTTAGTCAACAATGAGCAGTTCTTC	CSGRTDLVNNEQFF
TRBV27	TRBJ1-5	NA	NA	TGTGCCAGCAGTCCGCTCGGCCGGCAGCCCCAGCATTTT	CASSPLGRQPQHF
TRBV29-1	TRBJ2-3	few	NA	TGCAGCGCTCTGCTTACAGATACGCAGTATTTT	CSALLTDTQYF
TRBV29-1	TRBJ2-3	NA	TRBD2	TGCAGCGTTGGGACTAGCGGGATGCCAGATACGCAGTATTTT	CSVGTSGMPDTQYF
TRBV30	TRBJ2-3	NA	NA	TGTGCCTGGAGTCCTAACACAGATACGCAGTATTTT	CAWSPNTDTQYF
TRBV5-1	TRBJ1-1	NA	TRBD1	TGCGCCAGCAGCTTGGGACAGGGGTCGGGGGCTTTCTTT	CASSLGQGSGAFF
TRBV29-1	TRBJ2-6	NA	TRBD1	TGCAGCGTTGCTCCGGGACAGGGAAGACCTGGGGCCAACGTCCTGACTTTC	CSVAPGQGRPGANVLTF
TRBV29-1	TRBJ2-5	NA	TRBD1	TGCAGCGTTGGCCTGGGACAGGGGGAGACCCAGTACTTC	CSVGLGQGETQYF
TRBV5-1	TRBJ2-1	NA	TRBD1	TGCGCCAGCAGAAGGACAGGGGGGAGCTCCTACAATGAGCAGTTCTTC	CASRRTGGSSYNEQFF
TRBV7-9	TRBJ2-5	NA	NA	TGTGCCAGCAGCTTATCGGAGGGCCTCAAGACCCAGTACTTC	CASSLSEGLKTQYF
TRBV19	TRBJ2-5	once	NA	TGTGCCAGTAGGAGGCGGACCCAGGAGACCCAGTACTTC	CASRRRTQETQYF
TRBV19	TRBJ2-7	few	TRBD2	TGTGCCAGTAGTATGGCCCTAGCGGGAGACTACGAGCAGTACTTC	CASSMALAGDYEQYF
TRBV7-8	TRBJ2-5	NA	NA	TGTGCCAGCAGCCCATCTAGGGTTCCGGAGACCCAGTACTTC	CASSPSRVPETQYF
TRBV29-1	TRBJ1-1	NA	TRBD1	TGCAGCGCGTCGACAGCCAGGACAGGGGTAACTGAAGCTTTCTTT	CSASTARTGVTEAFF
TRBV29-1	TRBJ2-7	few	NA	TGCAGCGTCTCGGGACTTGGGGCTACCTACGAGCAGTACTTC	CSVSGLGATYEQYF
TRBV6-5	TRBJ2-2	NA	NA	TGTGCCAGCAGCGAGTTCCCCACCGGGGAGCTGTTTTTT	CASSEFPTGELFF
TRBV6-1	TRBJ1-1	NA	TRBD1	TGTGCCAGCAGTCCCTGGACAGGGATGAACACTGAAGCTTTCTTT	CASSPWTGMNTEAFF
TRBV10-3	TRBJ1-1	NA	NA	TGTGCCATCAGTGATGGGGTCGACACTGAAGCTTTCTTT	CAISDGVDTEAFF
TRBV29-1	TRBJ1-2	NA	NA	TGCAGCGCCTCTTATGGACACTATGGCTACACCTTC	CSASYGHYGYTF
TRBV7-2	TRBJ2-3	NA	NA	TGTGCCAGCAGCCTAAGATACGGTGGAACAGATACGCAGTATTTT	CASSLRYGGTDTQYF
TRBV19	TRBJ2-1	few	TRBD2	TGTGCCAGTAGTGAGGGCGGGAGGAAGCAGTTCTTC	CASSEGGRKQFF
TRBV14	TRBJ1-2	NA	NA	TGTGCCAGCAGCCAAGGCCTGCCCGCCTCTTATGGCTACACCTTC	CASSQGLPASYGYTF